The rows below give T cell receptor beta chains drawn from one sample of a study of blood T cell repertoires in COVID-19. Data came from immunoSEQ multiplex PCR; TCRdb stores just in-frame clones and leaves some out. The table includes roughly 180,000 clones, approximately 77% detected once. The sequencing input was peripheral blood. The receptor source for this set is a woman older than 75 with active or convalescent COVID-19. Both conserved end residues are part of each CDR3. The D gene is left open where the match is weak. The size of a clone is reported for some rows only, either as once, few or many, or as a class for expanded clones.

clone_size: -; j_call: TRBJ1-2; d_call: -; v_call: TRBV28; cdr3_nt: TGTGCCAGCCAAACCGGGGGGGTGAATGGCTACACCTTC; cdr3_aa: CASQTGGVNGYTF
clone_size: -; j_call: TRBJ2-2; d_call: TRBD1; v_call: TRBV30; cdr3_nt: TGTGCCTGGAGGGACAGGGTGAGGACCGGGGAGCTGTTTTTT; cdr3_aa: CAWRDRVRTGELFF
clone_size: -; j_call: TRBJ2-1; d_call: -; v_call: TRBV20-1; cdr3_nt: TGCAGTGCTGGCAACTACAATGAGCAGTTCTTC; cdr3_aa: CSAGNYNEQFF
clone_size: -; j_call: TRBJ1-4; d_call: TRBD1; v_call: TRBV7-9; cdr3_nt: TGTGCCAGCAGCGTATACAGGGGGTCTGCAACTAATGAAAAACTGTTTTTT; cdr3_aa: CASSVYRGSATNEKLFF
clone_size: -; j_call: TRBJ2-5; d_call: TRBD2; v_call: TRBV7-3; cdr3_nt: TGTGCCAGCAGCCCAAACGCGGGGGGGAGAGAGACCCAGTACTTC; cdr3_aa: CASSPNAGGRETQYF
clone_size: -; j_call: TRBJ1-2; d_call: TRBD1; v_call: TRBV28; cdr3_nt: TGTGCCAGCGTCACCGCAGGGGGCAACTATGGCTACACCTTC; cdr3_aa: CASVTAGGNYGYTF
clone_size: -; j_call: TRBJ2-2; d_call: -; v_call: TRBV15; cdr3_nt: TGTGCCACCAGCAGAGACAGGGAGAACACCGGGGAGCTGTTTTTT; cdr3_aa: CATSRDRENTGELFF
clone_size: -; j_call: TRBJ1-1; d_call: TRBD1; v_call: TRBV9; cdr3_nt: TGTGCCAGCAGCGCGAACACAGGGGAGACTGAAGCTTTCTTT; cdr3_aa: CASSANTGETEAFF
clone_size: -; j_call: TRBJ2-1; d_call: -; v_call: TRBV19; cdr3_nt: TGTGCCAGTAGTCCTCGACAGGGACTGAATGAGCAGTTCTTC; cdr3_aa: CASSPRQGLNEQFF
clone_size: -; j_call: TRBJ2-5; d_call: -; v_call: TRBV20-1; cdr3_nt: TGCAGTGCTAGTTTAGGCGGTAAAGAGACCCAGTACTTC; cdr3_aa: CSASLGGKETQYF
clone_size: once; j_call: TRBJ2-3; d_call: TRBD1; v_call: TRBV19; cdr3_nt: TGTGCCAGTAGTAGAGGGGGCCCAGGCACAGATACGCAGTATTTT; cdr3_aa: CASSRGGPGTDTQYF
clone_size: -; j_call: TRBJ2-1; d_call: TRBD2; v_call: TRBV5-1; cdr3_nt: TGCGCCAGCAGCTTGCAAACTAGCGGCTCCTACAATGAGCAGTTCTTC; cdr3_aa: CASSLQTSGSYNEQFF
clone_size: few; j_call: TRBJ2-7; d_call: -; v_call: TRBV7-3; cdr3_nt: TGTGCCAGCAGCTTAAGTACAGTTGGCGAGCAGTACTTC; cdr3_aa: CASSLSTVGEQYF
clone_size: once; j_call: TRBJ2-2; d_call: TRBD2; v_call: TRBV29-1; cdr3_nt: TGCAGCGTTGTTTGGACTAGCGGGAGTTGGGGTGAAAGGGAGCTGTTTTTT; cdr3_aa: CSVVWTSGSWGERELFF
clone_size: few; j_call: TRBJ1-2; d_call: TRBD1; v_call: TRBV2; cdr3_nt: TGTGCCAGCAGACGCCCCGGGACAGGGACCAATGGCTACACCTTC; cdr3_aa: CASRRPGTGTNGYTF
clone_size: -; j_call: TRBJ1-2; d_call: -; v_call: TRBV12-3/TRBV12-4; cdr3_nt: TGTGCCAGCAGTTTAGCGCGATACTATGGCTACACCTTC; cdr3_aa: CASSLARYYGYTF